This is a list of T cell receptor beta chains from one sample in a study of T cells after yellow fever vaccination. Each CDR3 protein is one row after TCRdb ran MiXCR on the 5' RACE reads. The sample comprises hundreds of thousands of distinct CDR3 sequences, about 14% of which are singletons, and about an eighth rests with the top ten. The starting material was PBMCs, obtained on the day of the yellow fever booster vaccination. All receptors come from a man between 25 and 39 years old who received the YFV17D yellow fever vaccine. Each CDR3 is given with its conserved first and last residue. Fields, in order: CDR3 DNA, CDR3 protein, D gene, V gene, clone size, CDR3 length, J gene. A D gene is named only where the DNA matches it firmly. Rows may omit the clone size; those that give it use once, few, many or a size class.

TGTGCCAGCAATCCGAGCGGGACAACCACCGGGGAGCTGTTTTTT | CASNPSGTTTGELFF | NA | TRBV7-2 | NA | 15 | TRBJ2-2
TGTGCCAGCAGTTTAGCGGACGGCCCCAAGGGCTGGCTAGGCTACGAGCAGTACTTC | CASSLADGPKGWLGYEQYF | NA | TRBV12-3/TRBV12-4 | NA | 19 | TRBJ2-7
TGCGCCAGCAGCCAAACGAATAGCGTGAGCACAGATACGCAGTATTTT | CASSQTNSVSTDTQYF | NA | TRBV4-3 | few | 16 | TRBJ2-3
TGTGCCAGCAGCCGGGATAGCGGGAGGGCCTACAATGAGCAGTTCTTC | CASSRDSGRAYNEQFF | TRBD2 | TRBV4-2 | NA | 16 | TRBJ2-1
TGCGCCAGCAGCTTGTACACAGGAGAATCCACTGAAGCTTTCTTT | CASSLYTGESTEAFF | NA | TRBV5-1 | NA | 15 | TRBJ1-1
TGTGCCAGCTCACCATCAGGGGGCAATTCACCCCTCCACTTT | CASSPSGGNSPLHF | TRBD1 | TRBV18 | few | 14 | TRBJ1-6
TGCGCCAGCGGAATTGGGAACGATGAAAAACTGTTTTTT | CASGIGNDEKLFF | NA | TRBV5-1 | few | 13 | TRBJ1-4
TGCGCCAGCAGCGGGACAGGGGGTGATGAGCAGTTCTTC | CASSGTGGDEQFF | TRBD1 | TRBV5-1 | few | 13 | TRBJ2-1
TGTGCCAGCAGCTCCCGGGGGTACTTCGATTCACCCCTCCACTTT | CASSSRGYFDSPLHF | NA | TRBV5-6 | NA | 15 | TRBJ1-6
TGCGCCAGCAGCTCCAGTAGCCTGGGCACAGATACGCAGTATTTT | CASSSSSLGTDTQYF | NA | TRBV5-1 | few | 15 | TRBJ2-3
TGTGCCAGCAGCTCCTCAGGCTCGCACGAGCAGTACTTC | CASSSSGSHEQYF | NA | TRBV5-4 | few | 13 | TRBJ2-7
TGCAGCGTCCTAAGCAGGACGGCTGTCTACAATGAGCAGTTCTTC | CSVLSRTAVYNEQFF | NA | TRBV29-1 | NA | 15 | TRBJ2-1
TGTGCCAGCAGTGAATACTCAGGGAATAATGAAAAACTGTTTTTT | CASSEYSGNNEKLFF | NA | TRBV25-1 | few | 15 | TRBJ1-4
TGTGCCAGCAGTGAATATTACGGGTCTAACTATGGCTACACCTTC | CASSEYYGSNYGYTF | NA | TRBV25-1 | few | 15 | TRBJ1-2
TGCGCCAGCAGCTCCCAGCAGGCCCCCAATGAGCAGTTCTTC | CASSSQQAPNEQFF | NA | TRBV5-1 | few | 14 | TRBJ2-1
TGTGCCAGTAGTATAGAGGGGAGGCAGTTCTTC | CASSIEGRQFF | NA | TRBV19 | few | 11 | TRBJ2-1
TGTGCCTGGGGGGGGCTAGCGGGAGGGCCGGACACCGGGGAGCTGTTTTTT | CAWGGLAGGPDTGELFF | TRBD2 | TRBV30 | many | 17 | TRBJ2-2
TGTGCCAGCAGCAGACAGATTAACACCGGGGAGCTGTTTTTT | CASSRQINTGELFF | NA | TRBV12-3/TRBV12-4 | few | 14 | TRBJ2-2
TGCGCCAGCAGGACTAGCGGGAGTTGGAATGAGCAGTTCTTC | CASRTSGSWNEQFF | TRBD2 | TRBV10-2 | few | 14 | TRBJ2-1
TGCGCCAGTTTCCGGAGGGCAGCGGGAGATACGCCAGATACGCAGTATTTT | CASFRRAAGDTPDTQYF | TRBD2 | TRBV10-2 | few | 17 | TRBJ2-3
TGTGCCAGCAGCTTCGGAGGGAAGGAGCCCCAGCATTTT | CASSFGGKEPQHF | NA | TRBV7-9 | few | 13 | TRBJ1-5
TGTGCCAGCAGTTTATCAGGGGTGACGCACAATGAGCAGTTCTTC | CASSLSGVTHNEQFF | NA | TRBV6-5 | NA | 15 | TRBJ2-1
TGTGCCAGCAGTTCCCCCCTCGAGACACAAGAGACCCAGTACTTC | CASSSPLETQETQYF | NA | TRBV12-3/TRBV12-4 | NA | 15 | TRBJ2-5
TGTGCCACCGACGGGACAGGGGGGACCTACGAGCAGTACTTC | CATDGTGGTYEQYF | TRBD1 | TRBV7-9 | many | 14 | TRBJ2-7
TGTGCCAGCAGTTACTTGCCAGCGGGAAGGTACGAGCAGTACTTC | CASSYLPAGRYEQYF | TRBD2 | TRBV6-5 | once | 15 | TRBJ2-7
TGCAGTGCTAGACACCTCGACTCCTACGAGCAGTACTTC | CSARHLDSYEQYF | NA | TRBV20-1 | NA | 13 | TRBJ2-7
TGTGCCAGCAGCCCTAGACTTACCCGGGACGAGCAGTACTTC | CASSPRLTRDEQYF | NA | TRBV7-6 | NA | 14 | TRBJ2-7
TGTGCCACGACGAGGACAGAAACTAACACCGGGGAGCTGTTTTTT | CATTRTETNTGELFF | NA | TRBV10-3 | NA | 15 | TRBJ2-2
TGTGCCAGCAGCTTAAGAGGGGTAGGCGAGCAGTACTTC | CASSLRGVGEQYF | NA | TRBV7-3 | few | 13 | TRBJ2-7
TGCAGTGCTAGAAGGACTAGCGGGAGCAATGAGCAGTTCTTC | CSARRTSGSNEQFF | TRBD2 | TRBV20-1 | NA | 14 | TRBJ2-1
TGCGCCAGCAGTGCAGACACCACAGATACGCAGTATTTT | CASSADTTDTQYF | NA | TRBV10-1 | few | 13 | TRBJ2-3
TGTGCCATCAGTGCATCCTACGAGCAGTACTTC | CAISASYEQYF | NA | TRBV10-3 | NA | 11 | TRBJ2-7
TGTGCCAGCAGCTCCATAGCGGGACGGGCTCAAGAGACCCAGTACTTC | CASSSIAGRAQETQYF | TRBD2 | TRBV7-9 | NA | 16 | TRBJ2-5
TGCGCCAGCAGCTTTGAACCCCCGGGACGGGAGCAGTACTTC | CASSFEPPGREQYF | NA | TRBV5-1 | NA | 14 | TRBJ2-7
TGTGCCACCAGTGACCGTGGACTAGCGGGAGGGCAAGATACGCAGTATTTT | CATSDRGLAGGQDTQYF | TRBD2 | TRBV24-1 | few | 17 | TRBJ2-3
TGTGCCAGCAGTAGACAGGGAAGCTCCTACGAGCAGTACTTC | CASSRQGSSYEQYF | TRBD1 | TRBV12-3/TRBV12-4 | many | 14 | TRBJ2-7
TGTGCCAGCAGCCAACGACAGGGGGCGGTTACGCAGTATTTT | CASSQRQGAVTQYF | TRBD1 | TRBV7-9 | few | 14 | TRBJ2-3
TGCAGTGCTCACCGGGACTTGCAGAGGACCTACGAGCAGTACTTC | CSAHRDLQRTYEQYF | NA | TRBV20-1 | NA | 15 | TRBJ2-7
TGCAGTGCTAGAGATCTAGGGGGTCTTGGGAATCAGCCCCAGCATTTT | CSARDLGGLGNQPQHF | NA | TRBV20-1 | few | 16 | TRBJ1-5
TGTGCCACCAGCAGAGGAGGGACCCAGGGCTCCTACAATGAGCAGTTCTTC | CATSRGGTQGSYNEQFF | NA | TRBV15 | few | 17 | TRBJ2-1
TGTGCCAGCAGCGTAGCTACCGGGAGGGCCTTAGTCAGGGAGCAGTTCTTC | CASSVATGRALVREQFF | TRBD2 | TRBV9 | few | 17 | TRBJ2-1
TGTGCCTGGACGTTTCGGGGAACCGGGTACAATGAGCAGTTCTTC | CAWTFRGTGYNEQFF | NA | TRBV30 | few | 15 | TRBJ2-1
TGTGCCAGCAGCTTGTCTTGGGGGGTGAGGGAGACCCAGTACTTC | CASSLSWGVRETQYF | NA | TRBV5-5 | few | 15 | TRBJ2-5
TGTAGGGGACTGAGGCCCTACGAGCAGTACTTC | CRGLRPYEQYF | NA | TRBV28 | few | 11 | TRBJ2-7
TGTGCCAGCAGTCCCCTAGGGACTAGCGGCTACAATGAGCAGTTCTTC | CASSPLGTSGYNEQFF | TRBD2 | TRBV6-2/TRBV6-3 | NA | 16 | TRBJ2-1
TGTGCCAGCAGCTTAGGGACAGGGTACACTGAAGCTTTCTTT | CASSLGTGYTEAFF | TRBD1 | TRBV7-9 | few | 14 | TRBJ1-1
TGCGCCAGCAGTGAGTCGCAGAGATACAATGAGCAGTTCTTC | CASSESQRYNEQFF | NA | TRBV10-2 | NA | 14 | TRBJ2-1
TGTGCCACCAGTGAAGGGACAGGGGGAGGCGATGAGCAGTTCTTC | CATSEGTGGGDEQFF | TRBD1 | TRBV24-1 | few | 15 | TRBJ2-1
TGTGCCAGCATTAGCGGGGTTGCGCACAATGAGCAGTTCTTC | CASISGVAHNEQFF | TRBD2 | TRBV2 | NA | 14 | TRBJ2-1
TGTGCCAGCAGCTTAATCCCCCAAGAGACCCAGTACTTC | CASSLIPQETQYF | NA | TRBV7-3 | few | 13 | TRBJ2-5
TGCGCCAGCAGCAAAGAGGGACAGACCTCCTACGAGCAGTACTTC | CASSKEGQTSYEQYF | TRBD1 | TRBV4-3 | NA | 15 | TRBJ2-7
TGCGCCAACCCTTGGTGTGGACGTCGCGACAATGAGCAGTTCTTC | CANPWCGRRDNEQFF | NA | TRBV5-1 | few | 15 | TRBJ2-1
TGCGCCAGCAGTAATAGCGGCAATGAGCAGTTCTTC | CASSNSGNEQFF | NA | TRBV10-2 | NA | 12 | TRBJ2-1
TGTGCCAGCACCCGCGAGGGAGAGCAGTACTTC | CASTREGEQYF | NA | TRBV18 | NA | 11 | TRBJ2-7
TGTGCCAGCAGCCAAGTCCTTTTGACAGGGGCGAAAAACACTGAAGCTTTCTTT | CASSQVLLTGAKNTEAFF | TRBD1 | TRBV3-1 | few | 18 | TRBJ1-1
TGTGCCAGCACCTCGGAGGATGAGCAGTTCTTC | CASTSEDEQFF | NA | TRBV5-4 | NA | 11 | TRBJ2-1
TGTGCCAGCAGACCCGGGGGAGCCGGGGATACGCAGTATTTT | CASRPGGAGDTQYF | NA | TRBV6-1 | NA | 14 | TRBJ2-3
TGCGCCAGCAGCGCCGGGACGGCCGGTAACGAGCAGTACTTC | CASSAGTAGNEQYF | NA | TRBV5-1 | NA | 14 | TRBJ2-7
TGTGCCAGCAGTACCCCCGCGAGCCCGAACACTGAAGCTTTCTTT | CASSTPASPNTEAFF | NA | TRBV25-1 | NA | 15 | TRBJ1-1
TGTGCCAGCAGTTTATGGGACACCGGGGAGCTGTTTTTT | CASSLWDTGELFF | NA | TRBV28 | many | 13 | TRBJ2-2